One sample yielded the 6 T cell receptor beta chains listed below, sequenced in a study of blood T cell repertoires in COVID-19. Generated by immunoSEQ multiplex PCR, the TCRdb table keeps only in-frame clones and is missing some. Here the sample spans roughly 100,000 clones, roughly 85% being singletons. Sequencing input: peripheral blood. Receptors were obtained from a woman aged 70-85 years with active or convalescent COVID-19.

This chain connects TRBV2 to TRBJ1-6; TRBD1 aligns across 11 bases. Germline V gives CDR1 SNHLY, CDR2 FYNNEI. V lost 8 bases and J lost 8; bases outside the gene matches: 5. CDR3 size: 14 residues. The CDR3 coding sequence is TGTGCCAGCGGTGGACAGGGGGCTGATTCACCCCTCCACTTT. It specifies CASGGQGADSPLHF.

The chain has TRBV6-2 or TRBV6-3 and TRBJ2-1; TRBD2 matches at 11 bases. Germline V gene data show CDR1 as MNHEY and CDR2 as SVGEGT. V trimming: 4 bases; J trimming: 10 bases; junction bases outside the gene matches: 12. The CDR3 is 16 amino acids. The chain's CDR3 is CASSSTSSGRQREQFF. The DNA for the CDR3 is TGTGCCAGCAGTTCCACTTCTAGCGGGAGGCAGAGGGAGCAGTTCTTC.

The chain carries TRBV5-1 and TRBJ2-5, with 14 bases that match TRBD2. Germline CDR1 and CDR2: SGHRS and YFSETQ. V shed 3 bases and J 5 bases; nucleotides not matched to a gene: 24. CDR3 length equals 22 residues. DNA for the CDR3: TGCGCCAGCAGCTCCCAACCTCGGGGGTGGACTAGCGGGAGGCAGAAGGGGGAGACCCAGTACTTC. As protein: CASSSQPRGWTSGRQKGETQYF.

V is TRBV18 and J is TRBJ1-6; tentatively, D is TRBD1 (5 bases). The CDR3 totals 13 residues. Germline assignment: CDR1 KGHSH and CDR2 LQKENI. Trimming pared 2 bases from V and 8 bases from J, leaving 7 bases between. CDR3 sequence reads: CASSPAGDSPLHF. In DNA form, the CDR3 reads TGTGCCAGCTCACCAGCGGGGGATTCACCCCTCCACTTT.

The V and J genes are TRBV9 and TRBJ2-1; 10 nucleotides agree with TRBD2. The CDR3 spans 19 residues. The V segment lost 0 bases and the J segment 2 bases; nucleotides outside the gene matches: 11. Per the germline V gene, CDR1 is SGDLS and CDR2 is YYNGEE. The CDR3 nucleotides are TGTGCCAGCAGCGTAGGACCGGGAGGTAGCGGGGGGACCTACAATGAGCAGTTCTTC. Its protein product is CASSVGPGGSGGTYNEQFF.

The chain links TRBV5-1 to TRBJ2-5; TRBD1 might be the D (5 bases). With 1 base removed from V and 3 bases from J, the gap between germline ends came to 10 bases. CDR1 SGHRS and CDR2 YFSETQ come from the germline V gene. The CDR3 is 14 residues long. DNA for the CDR3: TGCGCCAGCAGCTTGTCGACAGCAGAAGAGACCCAGTACTTC. It is translated as CASSLSTAEETQYF.